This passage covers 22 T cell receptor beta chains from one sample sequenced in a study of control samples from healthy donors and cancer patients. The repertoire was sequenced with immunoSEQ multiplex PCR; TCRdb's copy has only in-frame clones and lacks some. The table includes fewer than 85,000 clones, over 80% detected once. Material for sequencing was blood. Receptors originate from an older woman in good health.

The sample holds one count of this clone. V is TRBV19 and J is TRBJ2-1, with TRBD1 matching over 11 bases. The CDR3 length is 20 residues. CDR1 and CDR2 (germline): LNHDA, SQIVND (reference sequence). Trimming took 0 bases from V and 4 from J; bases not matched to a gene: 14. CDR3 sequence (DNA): TGTGCCAGTAGTATAGATCCACCGACCCGGACAGGGGGCGTTTACAATGAGCAGTTCTTC. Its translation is CASSIDPPTRTGGVYNEQFF.

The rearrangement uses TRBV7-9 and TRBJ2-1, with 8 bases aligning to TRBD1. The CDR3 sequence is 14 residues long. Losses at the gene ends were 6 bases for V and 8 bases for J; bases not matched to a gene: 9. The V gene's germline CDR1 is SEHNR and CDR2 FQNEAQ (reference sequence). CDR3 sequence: CASRRRQGNDEQFF. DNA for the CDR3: TGTGCCAGCAGGCGTCGACAGGGGAACGATGAGCAGTTCTTC. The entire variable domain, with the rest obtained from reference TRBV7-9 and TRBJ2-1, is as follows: DTGVSQNPRHKITKRGQNVTFRCDPISEHNRLYWYRQTLGQGPEFLTYFQNEAQLEKSRLLSDRFSAERPKGSFSTLEIQRTEQGDSAMYLCASRRRQGNDEQFFGPGTRLTVL.

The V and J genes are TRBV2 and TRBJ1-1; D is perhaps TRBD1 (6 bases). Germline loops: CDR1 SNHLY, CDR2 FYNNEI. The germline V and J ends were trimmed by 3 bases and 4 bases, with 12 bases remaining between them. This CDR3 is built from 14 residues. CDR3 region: CASSDRGSGTEAFF. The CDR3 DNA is TGTGCCAGCAGTGACAGGGGCTCGGGCACTGAAGCTTTCTTT.

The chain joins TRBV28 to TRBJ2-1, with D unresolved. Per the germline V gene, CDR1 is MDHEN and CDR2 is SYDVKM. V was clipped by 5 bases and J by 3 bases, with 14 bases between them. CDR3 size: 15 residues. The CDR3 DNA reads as TGTGCCAGCAGTGTAGCCTCGGCTCTCTACAATGAGCAGTTCTTC. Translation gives CASSVASALYNEQFF.

The CDR3 here is CASSRYPGQRLMYYTF. DNA of the CDR3: TGCGCCAGCAGCCGTTATCCGGGACAGCGTCTTATGTACTACACCTTC. J is TRBJ1-2 and V is TRBV4-1, with 7 nucleotides matching TRBD1. Germline V gives CDR1 MGHRA, CDR2 YSYEKL. The length of the CDR3 is 16 residues. V was clipped by 4 bases and J by 10 bases; unmatched bases: 18.

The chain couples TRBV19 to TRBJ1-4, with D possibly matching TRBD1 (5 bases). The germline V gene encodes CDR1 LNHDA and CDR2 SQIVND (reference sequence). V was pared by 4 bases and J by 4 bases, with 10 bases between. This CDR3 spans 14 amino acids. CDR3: CASSKQAVNEKLFF. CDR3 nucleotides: TGTGCCAGTAGTAAACAGGCGGTTAATGAAAAACTGTTTTTT.

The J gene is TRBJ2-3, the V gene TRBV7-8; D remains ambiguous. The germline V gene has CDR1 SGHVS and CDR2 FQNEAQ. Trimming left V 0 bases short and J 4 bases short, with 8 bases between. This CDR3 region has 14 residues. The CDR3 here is CASSLASLSDTQYF. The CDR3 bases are TGTGCCAGCAGCTTAGCGAGTCTTTCAGATACGCAGTATTTT. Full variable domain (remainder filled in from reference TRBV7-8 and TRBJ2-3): GAGVSQSPRYKVAKRGQDVALRCDPISGHVSLFWYQQALGQGPEFLTYFQNEAQLDKSGLPSDRFFAERPEGSVSTLKIQRTQQEDSAVYLCASSLASLSDTQYFGPGTRLTVL.

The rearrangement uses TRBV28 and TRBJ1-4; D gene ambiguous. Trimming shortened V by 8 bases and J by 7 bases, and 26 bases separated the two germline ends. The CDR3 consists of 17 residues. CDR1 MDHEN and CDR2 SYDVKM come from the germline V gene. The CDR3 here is CASRDHPGQGGSEKLFF. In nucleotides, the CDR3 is TGTGCCAGCCGTGACCACCCGGGCCAAGGTGGTAGTGAAAAACTGTTTTTT.

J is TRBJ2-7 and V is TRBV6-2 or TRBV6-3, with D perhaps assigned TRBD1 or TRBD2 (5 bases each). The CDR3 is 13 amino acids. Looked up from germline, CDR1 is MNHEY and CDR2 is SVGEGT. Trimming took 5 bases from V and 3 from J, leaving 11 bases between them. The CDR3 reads CASSKGPDYEQYF. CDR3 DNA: TGTGCCAGCAGTAAGGGACCTGACTACGAGCAGTACTTC.

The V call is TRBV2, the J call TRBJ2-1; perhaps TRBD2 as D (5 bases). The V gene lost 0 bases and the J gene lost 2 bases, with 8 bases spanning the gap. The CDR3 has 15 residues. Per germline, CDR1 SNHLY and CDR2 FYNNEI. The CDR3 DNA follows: TGTGCCAGCAGTGAAGCCACGAGGGCCTACAATGAGCAGTTCTTC. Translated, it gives CASSEATRAYNEQFF. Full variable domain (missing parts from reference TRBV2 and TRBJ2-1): EPEVTQTPSHQVTQMGQEVILRCVPISNHLYFYWYRQILGQKVEFLVSFYNNEISEKSEIFDDQFSVERPDGSNFTLKIRSTKLEDSAMYFCASSEATRAYNEQFFGPGTRLTVL.

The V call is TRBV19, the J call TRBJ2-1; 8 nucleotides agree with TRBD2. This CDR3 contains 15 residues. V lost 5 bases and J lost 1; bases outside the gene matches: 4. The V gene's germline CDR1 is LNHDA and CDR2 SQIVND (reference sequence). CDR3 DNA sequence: TGTGCCAGTAGTGCGGGGGGCGCATCCTACAATGAGCAGTTCTTC. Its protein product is CASSAGGASYNEQFF. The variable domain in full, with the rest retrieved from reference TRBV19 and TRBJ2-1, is DGGITQSPKYLFRKEGQNVTLSCEQNLNHDAMYWYRQDPGQGLRLIYYSQIVNDFQKGDIAEGYSVSREKKESFPLTVTSAQKNPTAFYLCASSAGGASYNEQFFGPGTRLTVL.

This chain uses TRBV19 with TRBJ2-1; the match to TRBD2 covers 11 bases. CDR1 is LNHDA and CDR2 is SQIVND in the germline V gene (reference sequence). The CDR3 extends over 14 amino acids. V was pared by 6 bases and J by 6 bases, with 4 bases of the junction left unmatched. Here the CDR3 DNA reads TGTGCCAGTAGCCGACTAGCGGGGCGCAATGAGCAGTTCTTC. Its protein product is CASSRLAGRNEQFF.

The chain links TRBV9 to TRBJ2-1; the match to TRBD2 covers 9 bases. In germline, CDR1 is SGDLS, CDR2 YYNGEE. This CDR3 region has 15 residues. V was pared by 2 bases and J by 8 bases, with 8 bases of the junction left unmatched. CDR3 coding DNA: TGTGCCAGCAGCGTGACGGCGGGAGGGCCGTATGAGCAGTTCTTC. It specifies CASSVTAGGPYEQFF.

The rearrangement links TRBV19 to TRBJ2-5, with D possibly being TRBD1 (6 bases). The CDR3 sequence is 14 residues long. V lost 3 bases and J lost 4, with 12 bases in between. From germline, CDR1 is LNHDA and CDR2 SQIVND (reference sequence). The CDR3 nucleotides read TGTGCCAGTAGTATTTCAGGGGTAGGAGAGACCCAGTACTTC. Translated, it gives CASSISGVGETQYF.

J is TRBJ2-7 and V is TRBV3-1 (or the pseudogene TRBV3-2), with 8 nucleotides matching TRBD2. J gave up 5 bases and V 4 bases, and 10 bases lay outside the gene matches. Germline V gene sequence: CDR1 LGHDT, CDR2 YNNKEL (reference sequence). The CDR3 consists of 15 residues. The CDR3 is CASSPRISGNDEQYF. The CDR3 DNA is TGTGCCAGCAGCCCCCGTATTAGCGGGAATGACGAGCAGTACTTC.

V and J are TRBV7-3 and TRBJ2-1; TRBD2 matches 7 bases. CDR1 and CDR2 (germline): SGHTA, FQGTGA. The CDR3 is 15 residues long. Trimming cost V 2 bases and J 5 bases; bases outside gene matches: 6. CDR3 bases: TGTGCCAGCAGCTTACAATCACTAGCGAACAATGAGCAGTTCTTC. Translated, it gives CASSLQSLANNEQFF.

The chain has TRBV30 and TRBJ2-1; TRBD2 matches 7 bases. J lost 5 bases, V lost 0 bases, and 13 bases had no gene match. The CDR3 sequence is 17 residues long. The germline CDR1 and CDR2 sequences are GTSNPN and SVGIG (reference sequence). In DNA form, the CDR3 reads TGTGCCTGGAGTGTTGGGACTATCGGGAGAGGTGACAATGAGCAGTTCTTC. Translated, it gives CAWSVGTIGRGDNEQFF.

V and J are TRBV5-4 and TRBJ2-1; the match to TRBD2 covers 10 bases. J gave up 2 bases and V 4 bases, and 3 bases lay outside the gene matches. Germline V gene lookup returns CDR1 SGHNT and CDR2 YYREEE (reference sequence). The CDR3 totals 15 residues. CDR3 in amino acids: CASSLTSGAYNEQFF. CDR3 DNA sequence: TGTGCCAGCAGCCTCACTAGCGGGGCCTACAATGAGCAGTTCTTC.

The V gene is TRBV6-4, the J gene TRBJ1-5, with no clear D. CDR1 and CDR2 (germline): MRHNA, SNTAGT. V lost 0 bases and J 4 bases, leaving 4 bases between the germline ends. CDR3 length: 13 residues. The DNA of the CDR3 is TGTGCCAGCAGTGACTCACCTAATCAGCCCCAGCATTTT. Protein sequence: CASSDSPNQPQHF.

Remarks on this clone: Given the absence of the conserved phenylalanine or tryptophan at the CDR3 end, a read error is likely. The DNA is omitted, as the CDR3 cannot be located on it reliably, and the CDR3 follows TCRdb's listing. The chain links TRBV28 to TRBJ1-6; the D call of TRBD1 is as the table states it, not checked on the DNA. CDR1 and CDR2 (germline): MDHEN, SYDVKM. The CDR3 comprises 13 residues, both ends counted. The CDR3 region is CASSQAPGQGYSV.

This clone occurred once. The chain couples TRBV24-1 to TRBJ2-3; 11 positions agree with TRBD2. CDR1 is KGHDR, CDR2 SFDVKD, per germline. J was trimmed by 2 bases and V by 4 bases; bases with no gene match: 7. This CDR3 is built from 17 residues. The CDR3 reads CATSDRGLADLTDTQYF. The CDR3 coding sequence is TGTGCCACCAGTGACCGGGGACTAGCGGACCTCACAGATACGCAGTATTTT.

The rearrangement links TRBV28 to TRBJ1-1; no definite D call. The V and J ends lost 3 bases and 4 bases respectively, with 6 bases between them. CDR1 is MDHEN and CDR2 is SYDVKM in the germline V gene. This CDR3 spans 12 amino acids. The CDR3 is CASSFYPTEAFF. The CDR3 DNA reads TGTGCCAGCAGTTTCTATCCCACTGAAGCTTTCTTT.